These 8 T cell receptor beta chains came from one sample sequenced in a study of PD-L1 blockade in urothelial cancer. Repertoires were generated with immunoSEQ multiplex PCR, while TCRdb's copy carries only in-frame clones and drops some. The table includes 35,000 to 45,000 clones, around nine tenths detected once. The source material was PBMCs, sampled around atezolizumab (anti-PD-L1) treatment. The receptors were gathered from a woman aged 60 to 75 with urothelial cancer.

The chain is built from TRBV7-2 and TRBJ1-1; weak D call: TRBD1 (5 bases). In germline, CDR1 is SGHTA, CDR2 FQGNSA. This CDR3 is built from 15 residues. The V end was cut by 4 bases, the J end by 3 bases, with 15 bases between. Here the CDR3 reads CASSYGGASDTEAFF. CDR3 coding DNA: TGTGCCAGCAGCTACGGAGGGGCAAGCGACACTGAAGCTTTCTTT.

This clone was observed a single time. The chain is built from TRBV7-7 and TRBJ2-3; 9 positions agree with TRBD2. Unmatched junction bases numbered 8, after V lost 2 bases and J lost 2 bases. Germline CDR1 reads SSHAT; CDR2 reads FNYEAQ (reference sequence). This CDR3 spans 17 amino acids. CDR3 protein: CASSLREGLADTDTQYF. The CDR3 DNA reads TGTGCCAGCAGCTTAAGGGAGGGACTAGCCGACACAGATACGCAGTATTTT. The whole variable domain, remainder taken from reference TRBV7-7 and TRBJ2-3, is GAGVSQSPRYKVTKRGQDVTLRCDPISSHATLYWYQQALGQGPEFLTYFNYEAQPDKSGLPSDRFSAERPEGSISTLTIQRTEQRDSAMYRCASSLREGLADTDTQYFGPGTRLTVL.

J is TRBJ2-7 and V is TRBV9; 8 nucleotides line up with TRBD1. CDR3 length: 16 residues. V was clipped by 2 bases and J by 0 bases; unmatched bases: 7. CDR1 SGDLS and CDR2 YYNGEE come from the germline V gene. The CDR3 nucleotides are TGTGCCAGCAGCGTGACGGACAGGGCCTTCTCCTACGAGCAGTACTTC. Protein: CASSVTDRAFSYEQYF.

V gene TRBV7-2 combines with J gene TRBJ2-2; 9 bases fit TRBD2. The CDR3 has 17 amino acids. The germline CDR1 and CDR2 sequences are SGHTA and FQGNSA. With 1 base clipped from V and 4 bases from J, the junction kept 7 bases outside the gene matches. CDR3 region: CASSLVPLAGFTGELFF. The CDR3, as DNA: TGTGCCAGCAGCTTAGTCCCGCTAGCGGGGTTCACCGGGGAGCTGTTTTTT. Full variable domain (missing parts from reference TRBV7-2 and TRBJ2-2): GAGVSQSPSNKVTEKGKDVELRCDPISGHTALYWYRQSLGQGLEFLIYFQGNSAPDKSGLPSDRFSAERTGGSVSTLTIQRTQQEDSAVYLCASSLVPLAGFTGELFFGEGSRLTVL.

This clone was seen just once. The rearrangement uses TRBV11-2 and TRBJ2-4; D perhaps matches TRBD1 (6 bases). Germline V gene lookup returns CDR1 SGHAT and CDR2 FQNNGV. This CDR3 comprises 16 residues. V lost 5 bases and J 6 bases, leaving 20 bases between the germline ends. The CDR3: CASSLGQPSLGNIQYF. The CDR3 DNA is TGTGCCAGCAGCCTAGGACAGCCATCCCTGGGAAACATTCAGTACTTC.

This chain uses TRBV27 with TRBJ2-3, with TRBD1 identical over 10 bases. The J segment lost 1 base and the V segment lost 5 bases, leaving 3 bases of the junction unmatched. The CDR3 covers 15 residues. The V gene's germline CDR1 is MNHEY and CDR2 SMNVEV (reference sequence). CDR3 sequence: CASSGDRGRTDTQYF. In DNA form, the CDR3 reads TGTGCCAGCAGTGGTGACAGGGGGCGCACAGATACGCAGTATTTT.

This chain links TRBV5-5 with TRBJ2-7; 12 bases fit TRBD2. The CDR3 runs to 15 residues. V lost 0 bases to trimming and J lost 3 bases; unmatched junction nucleotides: 1. CDR1 is SGHKS and CDR2 is YYEKEE in the germline V gene (reference sequence). DNA for the CDR3: TGTGCCAGCAGCTTGGCACTAGCGGGGGGCTACGAGCAGTACTTC. It codes for CASSLALAGGYEQYF. The full variable domain, its missing parts supplied by reference TRBV5-5 and TRBJ2-7, is DAGVTQSPTHLIKTRGQQVTLRCSPISGHKSVSWYQQVLGQGPQFIFQYYEKEERGRGNFPDRFSARQFPNYSSELNVNALLLGDSALYLCASSLALAGGYEQYFGPGTRLTVT.

This chain connects TRBV28 to TRBJ2-2, with TRBD2 identical over 9 bases. Germline V CDR1 and CDR2: MDHEN, SYDVKM. The CDR3 runs 16 residues. After removal of 6 bases from V and 2 bases from J, the junction contained 7 bases not matched to a gene. The CDR3 nucleotides are TGTGCCAGCAGCCCCCCCCTAGCGGGAAACACCGGGGAGCTGTTTTTT. Its translation: CASSPPLAGNTGELFF. Drawing the rest from reference TRBV28 and TRBJ2-2, the complete variable domain is DVKVTQSSRYLVKRTGEKVFLECVQDMDHENMFWYRQDPGLGLRLIYFSYDVKMKEKGDIPEGYSVSREKKERFSLILESASTNQTSMYLCASSPPLAGNTGELFFGEGSRLTVL.